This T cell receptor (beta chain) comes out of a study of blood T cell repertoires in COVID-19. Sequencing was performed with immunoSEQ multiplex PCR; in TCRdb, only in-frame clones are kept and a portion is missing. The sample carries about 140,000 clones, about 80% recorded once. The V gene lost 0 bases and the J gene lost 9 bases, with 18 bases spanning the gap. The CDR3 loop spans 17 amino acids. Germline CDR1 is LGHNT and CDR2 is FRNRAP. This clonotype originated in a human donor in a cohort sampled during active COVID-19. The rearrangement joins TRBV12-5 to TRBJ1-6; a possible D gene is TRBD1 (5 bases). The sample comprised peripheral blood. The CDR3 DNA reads TGTGCTAGTGGTTTGGTTTGGAGGAGGGACGGAAGTTCACCCCTCCACTTT. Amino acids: CASGLVWRRDGSSPLHF.